This TCR beta chain was identified during a study of blood T cells in healthy people across ages. General study findings and limits: A roughly linear fall in TCR beta diversity per million T cells was seen with increasing age.

The CDR3 is 15 residues long. V was trimmed by 2 bases and J by 0 bases, leaving 10 bases between them. The V gene's germline CDR1 is SEHNR and CDR2 FQNEAQ (reference sequence). A sample-barcoded 5' primer and a J-beta primer mix were used in a second PCR of roughly 7 to 11 cycles. MiXCR, applied by TCRdb to the 5' RACE reads, yields one record per CDR3 protein. The sample includes fewer than 1,200,000 distinct CDR3 sequences, roughly 24% of them seen just once. A remark on this clonotype: Its cognate antigen is unknown.

Separately, the same data were catalogued under a study of T cells of mothers and their children.

This clonotype was sampled from a girl aged 2 to 9 in good health. V gene TRBV7-9 combines with J gene TRBJ1-1; D is unresolved. Sequenced material: blood. This chain's CDR3 is CASSLSGQMNTEAFF. The CDR3 coding sequence is TGTGCCAGCAGCTTATCTGGTCAGATGAACACTGAAGCTTTCTTT.